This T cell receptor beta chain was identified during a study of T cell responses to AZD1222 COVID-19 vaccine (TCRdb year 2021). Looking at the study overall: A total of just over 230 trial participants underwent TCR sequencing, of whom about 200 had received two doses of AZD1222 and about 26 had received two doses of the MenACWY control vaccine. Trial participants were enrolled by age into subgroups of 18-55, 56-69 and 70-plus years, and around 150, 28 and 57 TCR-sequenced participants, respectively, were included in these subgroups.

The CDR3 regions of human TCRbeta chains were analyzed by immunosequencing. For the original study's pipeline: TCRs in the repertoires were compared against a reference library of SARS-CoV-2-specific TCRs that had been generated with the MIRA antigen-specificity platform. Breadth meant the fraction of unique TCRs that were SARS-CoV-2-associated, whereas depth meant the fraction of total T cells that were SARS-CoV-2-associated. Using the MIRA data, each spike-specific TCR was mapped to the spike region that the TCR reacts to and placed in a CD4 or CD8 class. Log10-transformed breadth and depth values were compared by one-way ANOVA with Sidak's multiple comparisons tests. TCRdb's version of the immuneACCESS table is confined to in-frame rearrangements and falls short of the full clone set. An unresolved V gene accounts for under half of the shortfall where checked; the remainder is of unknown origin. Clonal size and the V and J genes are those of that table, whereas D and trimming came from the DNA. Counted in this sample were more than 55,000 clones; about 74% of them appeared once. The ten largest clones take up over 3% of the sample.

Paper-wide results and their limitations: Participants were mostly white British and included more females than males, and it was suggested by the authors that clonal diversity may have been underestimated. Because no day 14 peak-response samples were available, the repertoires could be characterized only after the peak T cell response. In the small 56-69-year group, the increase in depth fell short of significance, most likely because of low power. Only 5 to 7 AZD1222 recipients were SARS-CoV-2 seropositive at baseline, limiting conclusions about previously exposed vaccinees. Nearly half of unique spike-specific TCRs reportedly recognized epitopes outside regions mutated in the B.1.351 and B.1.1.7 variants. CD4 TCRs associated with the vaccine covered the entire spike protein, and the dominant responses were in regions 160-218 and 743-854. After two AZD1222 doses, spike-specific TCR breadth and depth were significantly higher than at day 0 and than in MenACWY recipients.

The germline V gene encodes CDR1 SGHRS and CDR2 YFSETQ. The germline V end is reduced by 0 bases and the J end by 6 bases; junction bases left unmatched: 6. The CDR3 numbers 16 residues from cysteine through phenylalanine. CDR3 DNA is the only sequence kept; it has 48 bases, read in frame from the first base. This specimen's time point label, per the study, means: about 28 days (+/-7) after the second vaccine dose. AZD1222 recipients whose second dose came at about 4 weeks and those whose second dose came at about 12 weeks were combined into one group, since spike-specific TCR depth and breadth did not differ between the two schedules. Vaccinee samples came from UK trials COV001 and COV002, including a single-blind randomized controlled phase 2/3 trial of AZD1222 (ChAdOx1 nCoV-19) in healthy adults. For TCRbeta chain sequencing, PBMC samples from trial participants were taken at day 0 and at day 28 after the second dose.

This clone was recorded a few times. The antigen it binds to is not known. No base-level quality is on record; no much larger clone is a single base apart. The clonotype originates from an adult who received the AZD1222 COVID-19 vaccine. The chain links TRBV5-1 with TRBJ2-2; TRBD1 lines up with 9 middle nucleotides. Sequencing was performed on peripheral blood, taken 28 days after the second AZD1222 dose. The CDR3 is CASSLARTGVPGELFF. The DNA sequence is TGCGCCAGCAGCTTGGCGAGGACAGGGGTTCCCGGGGAGCTGTTTTTT.